A single sample gave rise to the 31 T cell receptor beta chains below, sequenced in a study of blood T cell repertoires in COVID-19 (dated by TCRdb to about 2020). The method behind the library was the immunoSEQ multiplex PCR assay. TCRdb re-hosts the immuneACCESS table, in-frame sequences only. Its copies lack some clones; in the studies checked, an unresolved V gene accounts for under half of them, and the cause for the rest is not known. For this sample the table gives over 10,000 clones, of which almost 90% were detected only once. The top ten clonotypes cover about 20% of the sample. The material sequenced was peripheral blood. The receptors shown here come from a human donor with active COVID-19. The donor label of this sample is uncertain.

V and J are TRBV6-1 and TRBJ2-6, with D possibly being TRBD2 (6 bases). V lost 2 bases and J lost 2, with 10 bases in between. In germline, CDR1 is MNHNS, CDR2 SASEGT. This CDR3 is built from 16 residues. The CDR3: CASSEWGVAGANVLTF. The CDR3 DNA reads as TGTGCCAGCAGTGAATGGGGGGTGGCTGGGGCCAACGTCCTGACTTTC.

The V and J genes are TRBV11-2 and TRBJ2-7, with TRBD2 as a possible D gene (6 bases). V was pared by 5 bases and J by 9 bases, with 35 bases between. The germline V gene has CDR1 SGHAT and CDR2 FQNNGV. CDR3 length: 19 residues. The CDR3 coding sequence is TGTGCCAGCAGCCCCGGTTTATCCCTGATTGGTAAGGAGGGGAAAGGGCAGTACTTC. Protein sequence: CASSPGLSLIGKEGKGQYF.

The rearrangement links TRBV13 to TRBJ2-7, with 9 bases lining up with TRBD1. The V and J ends lost 3 bases and 2 bases, in that order; junction bases with no gene match: 2. The CDR3 runs to 14 residues. Per germline, CDR1 PRHDT and CDR2 FYEKMQ (reference sequence). CDR3 DNA sequence: TGTGCCAGCAGCTTTGGGACAGGGACCTACGAGCAGTACTTC. Residues: CASSFGTGTYEQYF.

V and J are TRBV7-2 and TRBJ2-6, with 9 nucleotides matching TRBD2. The CDR3 contains 18 residues. V was clipped by 3 bases and J by 4 bases; unmatched bases: 10. Germline V CDR1 and CDR2: SGHTA, FQGNSA. This CDR3 is CASSFGGGASSGANVLTF. CDR3 in DNA: TGTGCCAGCAGCTTCGGCGGGGGGGCCTCATCCGGGGCCAACGTCCTGACTTTC.

The V and J genes are TRBV7-2 and TRBJ2-5; D is unresolved. V was cut by 5 bases and J by 5 bases, with 15 bases left in between. This CDR3 is 14 amino acids long. Germline assignment: CDR1 SGHTA and CDR2 FQGNSA. The CDR3 here is CASSTRGTTETQYF. In nucleotides, the CDR3 is TGTGCCAGCAGCACCCGAGGTACTACGGAGACCCAGTACTTC.

V is TRBV12-3 or TRBV12-4 and J is TRBJ1-5, with no clear D. The CDR3 has 12 amino acids. V gave up 6 bases and J gave up 11 bases, with 14 bases separating them. CDR3 nucleotide sequence: TGTGCCAGCAGCCGCAGGCCCGTGGCCCAGCATTTT. Encoded protein: CASSRRPVAQHF.

The gene calls are TRBV14 and TRBJ1-3; 8 nucleotides match TRBD1. J was trimmed by 2 bases and V by 5 bases; bases with no gene match: 5. The CDR3 contains 15 residues. From germline, CDR1 is SGHDN and CDR2 FVKESK. The CDR3 region is CASSAHRGTGNTIYF. The CDR3 DNA reads TGTGCCAGCAGCGCCCACAGGGGGACTGGAAACACCATATATTTT.

This sequence joins TRBV5-1 and TRBJ2-3; D perhaps matches TRBD1 (6 bases). There are 14 residues in the CDR3. Trimming left V 0 bases short and J 6 bases short, with 11 bases between. Germline CDR1 is SGHRS and CDR2 is YFSETQ. The CDR3 DNA is TGCGCCAGCAGCTTGGGCTACCAGGGGGATACGCAGTATTTT. Its translation is CASSLGYQGDTQYF.

The CDR3 coding sequence is TGTGCCAGCAGCCTAACTTGGGATACGCAGTATTTT. Translating gives CASSLTWDTQYF. The gene calls are TRBV3-1 (or the pseudogene TRBV3-2) and TRBJ2-3; D is undetermined. The CDR3 length is 12 residues. Germline V gene sequence: CDR1 LGHDT, CDR2 YNNKEL (reference sequence). The V end lost 4 bases, the J end lost 6 bases, and 8 bases lay between the germline ends.

The chain joins TRBV6-2 or TRBV6-3 to TRBJ1-5; TRBD1 matches 7 bases. This CDR3 spans 16 amino acids. Germline CDR1 reads MNHEY; CDR2 reads SVGEGT. The V segment lost 4 bases and the J segment 4 bases; nucleotides outside the gene matches: 10. CDR3 DNA sequence: TGTGCCAGCAGTTCCTCCACGGACAGGTATAATCAGCCCCAGCATTTT. As protein: CASSSSTDRYNQPQHF.

The V and J genes are TRBV6-2 or TRBV6-3 and TRBJ2-5, with TRBD2 matching 12 bases. V gave up 2 bases and J gave up 6 bases; unmatched junction bases: 7. The CDR3 consists of 16 residues. The germline gives CDR1 MNHEY, CDR2 SVGEGT. CDR3 region: CASSYAGLAGQQTQYF. CDR3 nucleotide sequence: TGTGCCAGCAGTTACGCAGGACTAGCGGGGCAACAGACCCAGTACTTC.

The chain uses TRBV24-1 and TRBJ2-5; D is possibly TRBD2 (6 bases). This CDR3 contains 13 residues. CDR1 is KGHDR, CDR2 SFDVKD, per germline. With 6 bases removed from V and 4 bases from J, the gap between germline ends came to 11 bases. CDR3 in amino acids: CATSQRVSETQYF. CDR3 nucleotide sequence: TGTGCCACCAGTCAGCGGGTCTCAGAGACCCAGTACTTC.

V and J are TRBV14 and TRBJ2-7, with 8 positions matching TRBD1. Losses at the gene ends were 0 bases for V and 8 bases for J; bases not matched to a gene: 6. The CDR3 consists of 14 residues. Germline loops: CDR1 SGHDN, CDR2 FVKESK. CDR3 loop: CASSQEWGQVKQYF. The DNA of the CDR3 is TGTGCCAGCAGCCAAGAATGGGGACAGGTTAAGCAGTACTTC.

The J gene is TRBJ2-7, the V gene TRBV25-1; D not certain. V shed 3 bases and J shed 5 bases, with 5 bases lying between them. This CDR3 is 11 amino acids long. Germline values: CDR1 MGHDK, CDR2 SYGVNS. The CDR3 nucleotides are TGTGCCAGCAGTGACGCGGACGAGCAGTACTTC. Amino acid sequence: CASSDADEQYF.

This clone was detected only a few times. V usage is TRBV6-1 and J usage is TRBJ2-7; 8 bases match TRBD2. The CDR3 sequence is 14 residues long. The germline CDR1 and CDR2 sequences are MNHNS and SASEGT. CDR3 DNA sequence: TGTGGGACGAGGCGGGGGGAGGATTCCTACGAGCAGTACTTC. It translates to CGTRRGEDSYEQYF.

The rearrangement uses TRBV9 and TRBJ1-5, with 7 bases lining up with TRBD1. Germline V gene lookup returns CDR1 SGDLS and CDR2 YYNGEE. CDR3 length equals 15 residues. J lost 3 bases, V lost 3 bases, and 6 bases had no gene match. The CDR3 loop is CASSESGGPNQPQHF. The CDR3 nucleotides are TGTGCCAGCAGCGAATCAGGGGGTCCCAATCAGCCCCAGCATTTT. Supplemented by reference TRBV9 and TRBJ1-5, the full variable domain reads DSGVTQTPKHLITATGQRVTLRCSPRSGDLSVYWYQQSLDQGLQFLIQYYNGEERAKGNILERFSAQQFPDLHSELNLSSLELGDSALYFCASSESGGPNQPQHFGDGTRLSIL.

The chain is built from TRBV28 and TRBJ1-5; 7 bases align to TRBD1. In germline, CDR1 is MDHEN, CDR2 SYDVKM. V lost 6 bases to trimming and J lost 0 bases; unmatched junction nucleotides: 11. This CDR3 spans 17 amino acids. CDR3 in DNA: TGTGCCAGCAGGACCCAGACAGGGAGATATAGCAATCAGCCCCAGCATTTT. Translated, it gives CASRTQTGRYSNQPQHF.

DNA for the CDR3: TGTGCCAGCAGCCCCGGGACTAGCGGCTACGAGCAGTACTTC. Its translation is CASSPGTSGYEQYF. The chain links TRBV9 to TRBJ2-7, with TRBD2 identical over 11 bases. The V and J ends lost 4 bases and 3 bases, in that order; junction bases with no gene match: 3. The CDR3 loop spans 14 amino acids. The germline V gene has CDR1 SGDLS and CDR2 YYNGEE.

In DNA, the CDR3 is TGTGCCACCAGTGATTTGAACCGGGACACTAATCAGCCCCAGCATTTT. It encodes CATSDLNRDTNQPQHF. The chain uses TRBV24-1 and TRBJ1-5, with D perhaps matching TRBD1 (6 bases). Trimming cost V 0 bases and J 4 bases, with 12 bases left between them. Germline CDR1 and CDR2: KGHDR and SFDVKD. This CDR3 contains 16 residues.

The chain joins TRBV4-1 to TRBJ2-2; 11 bases line up with TRBD1. Trimming at V came to 5 bases and at J to 4 bases, leaving 9 bases not matched to a gene. The germline CDR1 and CDR2 sequences are MGHRA and YSYEKL. This CDR3 contains 17 residues. CDR3 sequence: CASSVGQGALRTGELFF. Written as DNA, the CDR3 is TGCGCCAGCAGCGTAGGACAGGGGGCGCTTCGCACCGGGGAGCTGTTTTTT.

In nucleotides, the CDR3 is TGCGCCAGCAGCCGCCTAATTCCAGGGGTGACACCCTACTACGAGCAGTACTTC. It is translated as CASSRLIPGVTPYYEQYF. This chain connects TRBV4-1 to TRBJ2-7; maybe TRBD1 (6 bases). The V end was cut by 4 bases, the J end by 3 bases, with 25 bases between. The V gene's germline CDR1 is MGHRA and CDR2 YSYEKL. This CDR3 has 18 amino acids.

This clone occurred a few times. CDR3: CASSNLRLAGAGELFF. CDR3 coding DNA: TGTGCCAGCAGTAATCTGCGACTAGCGGGGGCCGGGGAGCTGTTTTTT. The rearrangement links TRBV2 to TRBJ2-2; TRBD2 matches at 12 bases. The CDR3 runs 16 residues. Trimming took 5 bases from V and 6 from J; bases not matched to a gene: 7. Germline-derived CDR1 and CDR2 are SNHLY and FYNNEI.

The chain is built from TRBV9 and TRBJ2-3; D is unresolved. Germline CDR1 reads SGDLS; CDR2 reads YYNGEE. The germline V and J ends were trimmed by 0 bases and 4 bases, with 9 bases remaining between them. This CDR3 has 14 residues. The CDR3 sequence is CASSVGGVADTQYF. As DNA, the CDR3 is TGTGCCAGCAGCGTAGGAGGAGTGGCAGATACGCAGTATTTT.

The genes are TRBV6-5 and TRBJ2-7, with TRBD1 identical over 8 bases. Germline V CDR1 and CDR2: MNHEY, SVGAGI. Unmatched junction bases numbered 10, after V lost 6 bases and J lost 3 bases. This CDR3 comprises 15 residues. The DNA of the CDR3 is TGTGCCAGCAGGGAGACAGGGGCGAGCGTCTACGAGCAGTACTTC. It translates to CASRETGASVYEQYF.

This chain connects TRBV5-1 to TRBJ1-6; D is uncertain. The germline V gene encodes CDR1 SGHRS and CDR2 YFSETQ. This CDR3 comprises 18 residues. V lost 0 bases and J 13 bases, leaving 26 bases between the germline ends. CDR3 nucleotide sequence: TGCGCCAGCAGCTTGGGGCAGGTGTCGGGGTCTTCACTGGCTCCCCTCCACTTT. This translates into CASSLGQVSGSSLAPLHF. The full variable domain, its missing parts supplied by reference TRBV5-1 and TRBJ1-6, is KAGVTQTPRYLIKTRGQQVTLSCSPISGHRSVSWYQQTPGQGLQFLFEYFSETQRNKGNFPGRFSGRQFSNSRSEMNVSTLELGDSALYLCASSLGQVSGSSLAPLHFGNGTRLTVT.

A single count supports this clone. This chain connects TRBV27 to TRBJ2-2, with 9 bases that match TRBD1. Losses at the gene ends were 3 bases for V and 6 bases for J; bases not matched to a gene: 14. This CDR3 is built from 18 residues. Germline CDR1 is MNHEY and CDR2 is SMNVEV (reference sequence). The chain's CDR3 is CASSFWPTGGGLAGELFF. CDR3 in DNA: TGTGCCAGCAGTTTTTGGCCCACAGGGGGCGGTTTGGCCGGGGAGCTGTTTTTT.

The chain recombines TRBV28 with TRBJ2-2; 7 bases fit TRBD1. Germline CDR1 MDHEN, CDR2 SYDVKM. The trim removed 4 bases at V and 0 bases at J, leaving 2 bases unmatched. CDR3 length: 15 amino acids. The CDR3 is CASSWDSSNTGELFF. Here the CDR3 DNA reads TGTGCCAGCAGTTGGGACAGTTCGAACACCGGGGAGCTGTTTTTT.

The chain uses TRBV6-1 and TRBJ1-2, with D unclear. The CDR3 loop spans 15 amino acids. Between the trimmed V and J ends, which lost 1 base and 0 bases, there was a span of 9 bases. Germline values: CDR1 MNHNS, CDR2 SASEGT. Here the CDR3 reads CASSEGSGSNYGYTF. CDR3 sequence (DNA): TGTGCCAGCAGTGAAGGGTCGGGTTCTAACTATGGCTACACCTTC.

J is TRBJ1-3 and V is TRBV3-1 (or the pseudogene TRBV3-2); D might be TRBD1 (6 bases). Trimming removed 0 bases at V and 0 bases at J, with 12 bases between. Looked up from germline, CDR1 is LGHDT and CDR2 is YNNKEL (reference sequence). This CDR3 has 17 residues. CDR3 amino acids: CASSQEVLQGSGNTIYF. In DNA, the CDR3 is TGTGCCAGCAGCCAAGAGGTGTTACAGGGCTCTGGAAACACCATATATTTT.

This clone is categorized as medium-sized. The CDR3: CASSSTWGAGGNQPQHF. In DNA form, the CDR3 reads TGTGCCAGCAGCTCGACGTGGGGCGCGGGGGGCAATCAGCCCCAGCATTTT. The genes are TRBV5-6 and TRBJ1-5; tentative D call: TRBD1 (5 bases). This CDR3 region has 17 residues. Germline V gene lookup returns CDR1 SGHDT and CDR2 YYEEEE. With 3 bases removed from V and 2 bases from J, the gap between germline ends came to 18 bases.

The gene calls are TRBV11-3 and TRBJ2-1; TRBD1 agrees at 7 bases. Germline values: CDR1 SGHNT, CDR2 YENEEA. The CDR3 has 15 amino acids. The J segment lost 2 bases and the V segment lost 0 bases, leaving 1 base of the junction unmatched. The CDR3 DNA reads as TGTGCCAGCAGCTTAGACCAGGGGGCCTACAATGAGCAGTTCTTC. Translating it yields CASSLDQGAYNEQFF.